This T cell receptor beta chain was recorded in a study of T cells in localized non-small cell lung cancer. Notes on the study in general: Those with higher blood T cell density had longer overall survival. Sequencing, confined to only one tumor region, leaves heterogeneity possible. Adjacent lung exhibited a median of 57 among the 100 most abundant tumor clones.

Sequencing used immunoSEQ multiplex PCR; TCRdb keeps in-frame clones, though not all of them. Here the sample spans roughly 3,000 clones, approximately 18% being singletons. On this clone: Its cognate antigen is unknown.

The sample in question was lung tumor tissue, obtained before any cancer treatment. The TCR sequence derives from a female donor of 60 years or more with stage II lung adenocarcinoma.

The CDR3 nucleotides read TGTGCCAGTAGTGTACTAGCGGGAGAAGGCACCGGGGAGCTGTTTTTT. Translating it yields CASSVLAGEGTGELFF. V is TRBV19 and J is TRBJ2-2; 11 nucleotides align to TRBD2. The junction had 6 bases not matched to a gene; V was cut back by 5 bases and J by 4 bases. This CDR3 has 16 residues. Germline CDR1 reads LNHDA; CDR2 reads SQIVND (reference sequence).